Listed below are T cell receptor beta chains from one sample, sequenced in a study of PD-1 blockade in classical Hodgkin lymphoma. Data came from immunoSEQ multiplex PCR; TCRdb stores just in-frame clones and leaves some out. Of roughly 61,000 clones listed, under 95% are singletons. The sample consisted of peripheral blood mononuclear cells (PBMCs), taken before the second cycle of nivolumab. These receptor sequences come from a human donor with classical Hodgkin lymphoma. Each CDR3 is given with its conserved first and last residue. The D gene is left open where the match is weak. Not all rows give a size; the values are once, few, many and, for expanded clones, a class.

- - TRBJ2-5 TRBV28 CASSLRAGEETQYF TGTGCCAGCAGTTTACGGGCAGGGGAAGAGACCCAGTACTTC
- TRBD1 TRBJ2-7 TRBV5-1 CASSLTGQGGYEQYF TGCGCCAGCAGCTTGACGGGACAGGGGGGCTACGAGCAGTACTTC
- TRBD2 TRBJ2-7 TRBV4-3 CASSQTPSGRYEQYF TGCGCCAGCAGCCAAACACCTAGCGGGCGCTACGAGCAGTACTTC
- TRBD1 TRBJ1-2 TRBV27 CASSFTPGGGGGYTF TGTGCCAGCAGTTTTACTCCAGGGGGCGGTGGTGGCTACACCTTC
- TRBD1 TRBJ1-1 TRBV15 CATFAGGLNTEAFF TGTGCCACCTTTGCAGGGGGCTTGAACACTGAAGCTTTCTTT
- TRBD2 TRBJ2-7 TRBV5-4 CASSLGRTSGDSYEQYF TGTGCCAGCAGCTTGGGTAGGACTAGCGGGGACTCCTACGAGCAGTACTTC
- - TRBJ1-4 TRBV5-1 CASSLQLGPSEGRTNEKLFF TGCGCCAGCAGCCTACAACTGGGCCCGTCTGAAGGCCGAACTAATGAAAAACTGTTTTTT
- TRBD2 TRBJ2-2 TRBV19 CASRSTSGRDTGELFF TGTGCCAGTAGATCAACTAGCGGGAGAGACACCGGGGAGCTGTTTTTT
- - TRBJ1-1 TRBV27 CASSLSGKGGTEAFF TGTGCCAGCAGTTTATCCGGAAAGGGGGGAACTGAAGCTTTCTTT
- - TRBJ2-5 TRBV19 CASRDFRETQYF TGTGCCAGTAGGGACTTCCGAGAGACCCAGTACTTC
- - TRBJ2-5 TRBV4-1 CASSQELWGSGAGETQYF TGCGCCAGCAGCCAAGAGCTTTGGGGATCCGGGGCGGGGGAGACCCAGTACTTC
once - TRBJ2-6 TRBV30 CARALLGSGANVLTF TGTGCCCGGGCCCTTTTGGGCTCTGGGGCCAACGTCCTGACTTTC
- TRBD1 TRBJ1-2 TRBV23-1 CASRFRGLEEDYGYTF TGCGCCAGCAGGTTCAGGGGGCTAGAAGAGGACTATGGCTACACCTTC
- - TRBJ2-2 TRBV5-6 CASSLGPEGSNTGELFF TGTGCCAGCAGCTTGGGGCCGGAGGGTTCGAACACCGGGGAGCTGTTTTTT
- TRBD2 TRBJ2-2 TRBV7-7 CAGKRGVTGELFF TGTGCCGGCAAGCGGGGGGTCACCGGGGAGCTGTTTTTT
once - TRBJ1-3 TRBV7-6 CASSLIYGSSGNTIYF TGTGCCAGCAGCTTAATTTACGGGAGCTCTGGAAACACCATATATTTT
- TRBD1 TRBJ2-5 TRBV9 CASSAQTGLSETQYF TGTGCCAGCAGCGCCCAGACAGGGCTGTCAGAGACCCAGTACTTC
- - TRBJ2-3 TRBV9 CASSVGVAASTDTQYF TGTGCCAGCAGCGTAGGGGTCGCGGCCAGCACAGATACGCAGTATTTT
- - TRBJ1-5 TRBV27 CASRDGIISNQPQHF TGTGCCAGCAGAGACGGAATTATTAGCAATCAGCCCCAGCATTTT
- - TRBJ1-1 TRBV4-1 CASSQTITNIRERTAEAFF TGCGCCAGCAGCCAAACCATTACAAACATTCGGGAGAGGACAGCTGAAGCTTTCTTT
- - TRBJ2-7 TRBV7-8 CASSLGRPQGSYEQYF TGTGCCAGCAGCTTAGGGAGACCACAGGGATCCTACGAGCAGTACTTC
- - TRBJ1-5 TRBV4-1 CASSQLIQGGSNQPQHF TGCGCCAGCAGCCAACTAATACAGGGAGGAAGCAATCAGCCCCAGCATTTT
- TRBD1 TRBJ2-2 TRBV7-6 CASSPTGGDTGELFF TGTGCCAGCAGCCCGACAGGGGGGGACACCGGGGAGCTGTTTTTT
- - TRBJ2-7 TRBV6-1 CASSAAAYSYEQYF TGTGCCAGCAGTGCGGCAGCCTACTCCTACGAGCAGTACTTC